The present TCR beta chain was sequenced within a study of T cells in Graves' hyperthyroidism and ophthalmopathy. Study-level background: Once the initial diagnosis was made, peripheral blood was obtained before any treatment.

Disease duration under 2 months; hyperthyroidism patients were aged 18 to 65. Diagnosing involved the use of clinical symptoms, serum thyroxine and TRAb, thyroid ultrasound and orbital computed tomography. Findings and caveats of the study: Most clonotypes expanded in the thyroid (above 0.001) were also present in blood.

TCR beta CDR3 regions were amplified from RNA transcripts. The TCR CDR3 first-round RT-PCR relied on the HTBI primer set. TCRdb analysed the multiplex PCR reads with MiXCR anew, one entry per CDR3 protein. Of roughly 570,000 distinct CDR3 sequences listed, 15% to 18% are singletons. The table lists this clonotype with many counts. Its antigen is unidentified. The sequenced sample consisted of blood. The clonotype comes from a woman between 25 and 40 years old with Graves' hyperthyroidism.

The CDR3 is CASSQDRVSQPQHF. In DNA, the CDR3 is TGTGCCAGCAGCCAGGACAGGGTCAGTCAGCCCCAGCATTTT. The rearrangement links TRBV7-2 to TRBJ1-5; the match to TRBD1 covers 8 bases. Germline CDR1 and CDR2: SGHTA and FQGNSA. J gave up 6 bases and V 5 bases, and 6 bases lay outside the gene matches. The CDR3 is 14 residues long. Full variable domain (rest looked up from reference TRBV7-2 and TRBJ1-5): GAGVSQSPSNKVTEKGKDVELRCDPISGHTALYWYRQSLGQGLEFLIYFQGNSAPDKSGLPSDRFSAERTGGSVSTLTIQRTQQEDSAVYLCASSQDRVSQPQHFGDGTRLSIL.